Included here is one TCR beta chain sequence, with context. Antigen unknown. This CDR3 has 18 residues. The V segment lost 4 bases and the J segment 5 bases; nucleotides outside the gene matches: 16. CDR1 and CDR2 from the germline V gene are LNHNV and YYDKDF (reference sequence). After autologous stem cell transplantation all patients relapsed, and prior brentuximab vedotin exposure differed between cohorts. Complete response, partial response or progressive disease constituted the best response categories observed. Data came from immunoSEQ multiplex PCR; TCRdb stores just in-frame clones and leaves some out. This table holds around 50,000 clones, less than 95% found once. These data are taken from a study of PD-1 blockade in classical Hodgkin lymphoma. General observations from the study: Reports described newly diagnosed patients as having lower baseline TCR diversity than healthy donors. Exclusion was applied to patients who started nivolumab under 1 year after ASCT.

The chain employs TRBV15 and TRBJ1-4; TRBD1 agrees at 7 bases. The clonotype originates from a human donor with classical Hodgkin lymphoma. Sequenced here: peripheral blood mononuclear cells (PBMCs), sampled before the second cycle of nivolumab. For the CDR3, the DNA is TGTGCCACCAGCATAAATGGGGACAGTTTTTTTTCGAATGAAAAACTGTTTTTT. This gives the protein CATSINGDSFFSNEKLFF. The full variable domain, with the rest looked up from reference TRBV15 and TRBJ1-4, is DAMVIQNPRYQVTQFGKPVTLSCSQTLNHNVMYWYQQKSSQAPKLLFHYYDKDFNNEADTPDNFQSRRPNTSFCFLDIRSPGLGDTAMYLCATSINGDSFFSNEKLFFGSGTQLSVL.